The present entry profiles one T cell receptor (beta chain) with its context. The antigen is undetermined. The germline CDR1 and CDR2 sequences are SGHNT and YYREEE (reference sequence). V lost 4 bases, J lost 6 bases, and 14 bases stayed unmatched. This CDR3 has 16 residues. Sequencing was performed with immunoSEQ multiplex PCR; in TCRdb, only in-frame clones are kept and a portion is missing. The data show 95,000 to 150,000 clones, 92% seen once. These data originate in a study of T cell responses to AZD1222 COVID-19 vaccine. Findings and limits, study-wide: Among those given AZD1222, only 6 or 7 were seropositive at baseline.

The TCR originated in an adult who received the AZD1222 COVID-19 vaccine. The sequenced sample was peripheral blood, obtained 28 days after the second AZD1222 dose. The V and J genes are TRBV5-4 and TRBJ2-7; 9 nucleotides agree with TRBD1. CDR3 in amino acids: CASSRPTGGGLAEQYF. DNA for the CDR3: TGTGCCAGCAGCCGCCCGACAGGGGGAGGCCTCGCCGAGCAGTACTTC. The whole variable domain, filled in from reference TRBV5-4 and TRBJ2-7, reads ETGVTQSPTHLIKTRGQQVTLRCSSQSGHNTVSWYQQALGQGPQFIFQYYREEENGRGNFPPRFSGLQFPNYSSELNVNALELDDSALYLCASSRPTGGGLAEQYFGPGTRLTVT.